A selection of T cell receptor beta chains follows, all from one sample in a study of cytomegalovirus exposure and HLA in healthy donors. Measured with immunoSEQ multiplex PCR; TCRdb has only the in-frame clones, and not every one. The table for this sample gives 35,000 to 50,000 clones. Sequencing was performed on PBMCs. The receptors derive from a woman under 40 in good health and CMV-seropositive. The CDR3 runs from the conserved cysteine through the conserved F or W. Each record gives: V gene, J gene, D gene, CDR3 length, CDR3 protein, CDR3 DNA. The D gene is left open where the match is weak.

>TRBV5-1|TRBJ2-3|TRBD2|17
CASSLESAGGRTDTQYF
TGCGCCAGCAGCTTGGAGTCAGCGGGGGGACGCACAGATACGCAGTATTTT
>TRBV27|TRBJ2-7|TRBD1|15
CASSLQLPQGDEQYF
TGTGCCAGCAGTTTGCAGCTTCCCCAGGGGGACGAGCAGTACTTC
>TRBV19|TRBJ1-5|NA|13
CATMGHPGKPQHF
TGTGCCACCATGGGACACCCGGGAAAGCCCCAGCATTTT
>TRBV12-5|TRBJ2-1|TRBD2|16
CASGPSLTGGYNEQFF
TGTGCTAGTGGTCCATCTTTGACGGGGGGATACAATGAGCAGTTCTTC
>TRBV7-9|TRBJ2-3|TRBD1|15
CASSLAGQGADTQYF
TGTGCCAGCAGCTTAGCGGGACAGGGAGCAGATACGCAGTATTTT
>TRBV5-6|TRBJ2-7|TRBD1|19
CASSLARDRDDPGSYEQYF
TGTGCCAGCAGCTTGGCCCGGGACAGGGATGACCCCGGCTCCTACGAGCAGTACTTC
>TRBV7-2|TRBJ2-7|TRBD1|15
CASSPTGQGGYEQYF
TGTGCCAGCAGCCCAACGGGACAGGGCGGCTACGAGCAGTACTTC
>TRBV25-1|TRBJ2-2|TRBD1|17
CASSAPPGQGDTGELFF
TGTGCCAGCAGTGCACCCCCGGGACAGGGGGACACCGGGGAGCTGTTTTTT
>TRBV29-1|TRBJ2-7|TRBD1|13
CSGGQGTAYEQYF
TGCAGCGGGGGACAGGGAACCGCCTACGAGCAGTACTTC
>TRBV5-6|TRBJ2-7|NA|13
CASSPDSLMEQYF
TGTGCCAGCAGCCCTGACAGCTTAATGGAGCAGTACTTC
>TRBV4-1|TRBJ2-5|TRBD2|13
CASSQDRAGEQYF
TGCGCCAGCAGCCAAGATCGGGCGGGGGAGCAGTACTTC
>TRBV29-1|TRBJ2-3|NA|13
CSVDMAGLDTQYF
TGCAGCGTTGATATGGCGGGGCTCGATACGCAGTATTTT
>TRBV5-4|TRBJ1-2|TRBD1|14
CASSLVDRRYGYTF
TGTGCCAGCAGCTTGGTGGACAGGCGCTATGGCTACACCTTC